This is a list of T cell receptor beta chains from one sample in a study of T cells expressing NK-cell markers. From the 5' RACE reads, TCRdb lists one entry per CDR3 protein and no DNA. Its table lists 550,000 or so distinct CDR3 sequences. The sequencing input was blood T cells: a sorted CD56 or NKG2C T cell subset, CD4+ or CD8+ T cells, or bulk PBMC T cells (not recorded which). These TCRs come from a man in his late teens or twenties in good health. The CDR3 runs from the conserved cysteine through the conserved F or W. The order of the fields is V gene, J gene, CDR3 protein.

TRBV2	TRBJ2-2	CASNNRLAAGELFF
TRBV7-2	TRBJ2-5	CASSIGLAGEQETQYF
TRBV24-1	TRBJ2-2	CATSDGWGGYTGELFF
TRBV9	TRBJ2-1	CASSVEGTSDHNEQFF
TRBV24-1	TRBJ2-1	CATSDRHAVEQFF
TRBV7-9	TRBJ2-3	CASSSVVDTQYF
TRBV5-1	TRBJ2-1	CASSSLIAGGGGEQFF
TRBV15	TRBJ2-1	CATLRGGRGFYNEQFF
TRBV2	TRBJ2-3	CASRKGLAGVFTDTQYF
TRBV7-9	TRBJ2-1	CASSFQQGHEQFF
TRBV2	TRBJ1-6	CASSVTTANSPLHF